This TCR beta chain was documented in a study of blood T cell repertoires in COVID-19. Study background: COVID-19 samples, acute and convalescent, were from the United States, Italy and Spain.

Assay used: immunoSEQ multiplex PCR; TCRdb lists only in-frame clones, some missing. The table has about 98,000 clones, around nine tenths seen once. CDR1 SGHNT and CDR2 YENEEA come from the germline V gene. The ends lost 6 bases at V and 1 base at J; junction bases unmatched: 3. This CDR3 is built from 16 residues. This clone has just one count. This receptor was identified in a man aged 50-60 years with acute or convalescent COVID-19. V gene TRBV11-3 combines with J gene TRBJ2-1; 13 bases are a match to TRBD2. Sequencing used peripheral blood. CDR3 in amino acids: CASSLTSGRSYNEQFF. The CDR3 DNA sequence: TGTGCCAGCAGTCTGACTAGCGGGAGGTCCTACAATGAGCAGTTCTTC.